Following are 15 T cell receptor beta chains from one sample sequenced in a study of CD8+CD57+ T cells in acquired aplastic anemia (dated by TCRdb to 2016 to 2018). Expansion of CD8+CD57+ cells had been shown by flow cytometry in the patients chosen for sequencing. Sequencing relied on an Illumina HiSeq 2000. Genomic DNA was used as template for profiling of TCR beta VDJ combinations and CDR3 sequences. The raw public reads went through TCRdb reprocessing: fastp at Q25, MiXCR clone calling, in-frame beta chains kept. Under each unique CDR3 protein, matching rows form one entry showing the most common genes and DNA. This sample comprises roughly 200,000 distinct CDR3 sequences, less than 75% of them detected only once. Jointly, the top ten make up under 60% of the sample. The specimen was sorted CD4+, CD8+, or CD8+CD57+ T cells (not recorded which) from PBMCs. Receptors were obtained from a human donor with aplastic anemia.

CDR3 nucleotides: TGTGCCAGCAGCTTAGGCGGGAGCATGCCCTATGGCTACACCTTC. This translates into CASSLGGSMPYGYTF. The chain carries TRBV7-2 and TRBJ1-2, with D hard to call. Deletions cut 1 base from V and 4 bases from J, with 13 bases between. This CDR3 is built from 15 residues. Germline assignment: CDR1 SGHTA and CDR2 FQGNSA.

The chain carries TRBV5-1 and TRBJ2-1, with 10 bases aligning to TRBD2. This CDR3 has 16 amino acids. CDR1 SGHRS and CDR2 YFSETQ come from the germline V gene. After removal of 0 bases from V and 8 bases from J, the junction contained 8 bases not matched to a gene. The CDR3 nucleotides read TGCGCCAGCAGCTTGGGTTCAGCGGGAGGGCGGGATGAGCAGTTCTTC. It encodes CASSLGSAGGRDEQFF.

The genes are TRBV7-9 and TRBJ2-7; TRBD1 matches 7 bases. V was clipped by 0 bases and J by 4 bases; unmatched bases: 15. The CDR3 is made up of 18 amino acids. CDR1 is SEHNR, CDR2 FQNEAQ, per germline (reference sequence). CDR3 sequence: CASSLAVFTGDEGYEQYF. The CDR3 DNA reads as TGTGCCAGCAGCTTAGCGGTCTTTACAGGGGATGAGGGGTACGAGCAGTACTTC.

The chain joins TRBV29-1 to TRBJ2-3, with 9 bases aligning to TRBD2. The V gene end was trimmed by 0 bases and the J gene end by 4 bases; junction bases not matched to a gene: 17. Looked up from germline, CDR1 is SQVTM and CDR2 is ANQGSEA. The length of the CDR3 is 19 residues. The CDR3 coding sequence is TGCAGCGTTGAAGATCACGCTAGCGGGGCCGTGTGGGGCTCAGATACGCAGTATTTT. Translating gives CSVEDHASGAVWGSDTQYF.

V is TRBV7-2 and J is TRBJ2-3; a weak D match, TRBD1 (5 bases). The last part of the DNA fits TRBJ1-4 better; the J call may be wrong. Germline V gene sequence: CDR1 SGHTA, CDR2 FQGNSA. The CDR3 totals 15 residues. CDR3 sequence reads: CASSPVRGDNEKLFF. CDR3 nucleotide sequence: TGTGCCAGCAGCCCAGTCCGGGGGGATAATGAAAAACTGTTTTTT.

The rearrangement uses TRBV19 and TRBJ2-7, with D tentatively TRBD2 (5 bases). The CDR3 contains 14 residues. Trimming cost V 5 bases and J 1 base, with 12 bases left between them. Germline loops: CDR1 LNHDA, CDR2 SQIVND (reference sequence). CDR3 DNA sequence: TGTGCCAGTAGTCCCGACACTAGTTCCTACGAGCAGTACTTC. This translates into CASSPDTSSYEQYF.

This clonotype was observed a handful of times. The gene calls are TRBV5-1 and TRBJ2-2; a possible D gene is TRBD1 (5 bases). The CDR3 totals 14 residues. From germline, CDR1 is SGHRS and CDR2 YFSETQ. The germline V and J ends were trimmed by 4 bases and 5 bases, with 12 bases remaining between them. In DNA, the CDR3 is TGCGCCAGCAGCCCTGACAGCATTACCGGGGAGCTGTTTTTT. Its protein product is CASSPDSITGELFF.

The sample holds many counts of this clonotype. This sequence joins TRBV6-5 and TRBJ2-1; no clear D gene. The length of the CDR3 is 15 residues. Trimming removed 3 bases at V and 8 bases at J, with 17 bases between. The germline gives CDR1 MNHEY, CDR2 SVGAGI. CDR3 residues: CASSYVTTINDEQFF. Here the CDR3 DNA reads TGTGCCAGCAGTTATGTGACAACCATTAACGATGAGCAGTTCTTC.

The V and J genes are TRBV7-7 and TRBJ2-2, with D possibly being TRBD1 (6 bases). V shed 4 bases and J shed 3 bases, with 15 bases lying between them. Germline assignment: CDR1 SSHAT and CDR2 FNYEAQ (reference sequence). The CDR3 has 16 residues. The CDR3 DNA is TGTGCCAGCAGCTCAAGACCTTCAGGGGACACCGGGGAGCTGTTTTTT. Amino acids: CASSSRPSGDTGELFF.

This chain connects TRBV2 to TRBJ2-5; D is perhaps TRBD1 (6 bases). This CDR3 spans 13 amino acids. The germline V gene has CDR1 SNHLY and CDR2 FYNNEI. V lost 9 bases to trimming and J lost 3 bases, with 14 bases between them. The CDR3 DNA is TGTGCCAGTTGGTGGGGGCGAGAAGAGACCCAGTACTTC. Residues: CASWWGREETQYF.

The V and J genes are TRBV20-1 and TRBJ2-5; D is ambiguous. From germline, CDR1 is DFQATT and CDR2 SNEGSKA (reference sequence). The V gene lost 6 bases and the J gene lost 1 base, with 12 bases spanning the gap. The CDR3 extends over 13 amino acids. DNA for the CDR3: TGCAGTGCGCCAAGACCCCTCCAAGAGACCCAGTACTTC. Translation: CSAPRPLQETQYF.

This clonotype occurred many times. V usage is TRBV20-1 and J usage is TRBJ2-7; 11 positions match TRBD2. This CDR3 is built from 16 residues. Germline V CDR1 and CDR2: DFQATT, SNEGSKA (reference sequence). V dropped 2 bases and J dropped 2; count of bases not matched to a gene: 8. CDR3 sequence (DNA): TGCAGTGCTAGAATAGCTAGCGGGGGGAACCCCTACGAGCAGTACTTC. Protein: CSARIASGGNPYEQYF.

As to this clonotype: One end of the junction does not line up with germline, which may come from a read error. The chain carries TRBV7-2 and TRBJ2-5; TRBD2 matches at 10 bases. CDR1 is SGHTA and CDR2 is FQGNSA in the germline V gene. This CDR3 has 13 amino acids. The CDR3 region is CASSSLRAGGSDF. CDR3 coding DNA: TGTGCCAGCAGCTCCTTGAGAGCGGGGGGGTCCGACTTC.

The CDR3 spells CAISGGRPDTQYF. The DNA for the CDR3 is TGTGCCATCAGTGGTGGCAGACCAGATACGCAGTATTTT. The gene calls are TRBV10-3 and TRBJ2-3; no reliable D call. With 4 bases removed from V and 4 bases from J, the gap between germline ends came to 9 bases. Germline CDR1 and CDR2: ENHRY and SYGVKD. There are 13 residues in the CDR3.

Only a few counts were recorded for this clonotype. The chain has TRBV10-1 and TRBJ1-1, with D uncertain. Per the germline V gene, CDR1 is WNHNN and CDR2 is SYGVQD (reference sequence). CDR3 length: 15 residues. V dropped 2 bases and J dropped 0 bases, with 10 bases sitting between them. CDR3 coding DNA: TGCGCCAGCAGTGAGGGTAGGGAATTGAACACTGAAGCTTTCTTT. Protein sequence: CASSEGRELNTEAFF.